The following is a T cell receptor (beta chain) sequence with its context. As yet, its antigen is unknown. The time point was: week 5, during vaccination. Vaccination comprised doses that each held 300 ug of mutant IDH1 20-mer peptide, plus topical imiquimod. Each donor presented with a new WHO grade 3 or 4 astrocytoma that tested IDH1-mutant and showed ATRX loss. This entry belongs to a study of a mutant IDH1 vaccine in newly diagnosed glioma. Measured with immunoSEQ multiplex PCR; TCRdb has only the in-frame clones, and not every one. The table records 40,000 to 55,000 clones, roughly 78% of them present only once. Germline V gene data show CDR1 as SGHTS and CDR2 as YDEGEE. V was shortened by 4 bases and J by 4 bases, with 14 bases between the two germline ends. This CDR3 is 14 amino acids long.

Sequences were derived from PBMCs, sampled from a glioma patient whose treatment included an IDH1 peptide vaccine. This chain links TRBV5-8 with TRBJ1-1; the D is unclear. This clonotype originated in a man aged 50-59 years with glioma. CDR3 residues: CASSPRGFSTEAFF. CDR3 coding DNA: TGTGCCAGCAGCCCACGGGGTTTTAGCACTGAAGCTTTCTTT.